The sequence of this TCR beta chain was determined in a study of radiation and T cells in renal cell carcinoma. Findings of the study overall: Without pretreatment biopsies, baseline tumor clonotype presence was undetermined.

About this clone: What it binds is not known.

Germline values: CDR1 SGHTA, CDR2 FQGNSA. This CDR3 region has 15 residues. The germline V and J ends were trimmed by 5 bases and 3 bases, with 17 bases remaining between them. The time point: blood 4 weeks post-SBRT, at nephrectomy. Treatment denoted: 15 Gy SBRT to primary tumor, nephrectomy 4 weeks later. Nephrectomy followed 15 Gy stereotactic body radiation by 4 weeks. Repertoires were generated with immunoSEQ multiplex PCR, while TCRdb's copy carries only in-frame clones and drops some. Among about 77,000 clones listed, approximately 87% were seen once. The gene calls are TRBV7-2 and TRBJ2-7; D is unclear. The source of this sequence is a woman aged 55-70 years with renal cell carcinoma. Specimen: blood, collected from a patient whose treatment included radiotherapy and nephrectomy. In nucleotides, the CDR3 is TGTGCCAGCAGCCGCGAAGGAAACAGTTTCTACGAGCAGTACTTC. Residues: CASSREGNSFYEQYF. Filled out from reference TRBV7-2 and TRBJ2-7, the complete variable domain reads GAGVSQSPSNKVTEKGKDVELRCDPISGHTALYWYRQSLGQGLEFLIYFQGNSAPDKSGLPSDRFSAERTGGSVSTLTIQRTQQEDSAVYLCASSREGNSFYEQYFGPGTRLTVT.